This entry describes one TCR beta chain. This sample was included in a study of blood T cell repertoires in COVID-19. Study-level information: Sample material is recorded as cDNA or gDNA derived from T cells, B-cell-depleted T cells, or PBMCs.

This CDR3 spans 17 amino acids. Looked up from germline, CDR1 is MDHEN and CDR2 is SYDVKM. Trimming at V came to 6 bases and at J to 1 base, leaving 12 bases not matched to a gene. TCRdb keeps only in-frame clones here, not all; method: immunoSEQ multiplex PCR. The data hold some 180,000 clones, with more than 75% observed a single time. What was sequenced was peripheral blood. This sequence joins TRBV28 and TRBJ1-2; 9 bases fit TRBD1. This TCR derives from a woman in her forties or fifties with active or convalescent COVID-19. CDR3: CASRGQGGDGINYGYTF. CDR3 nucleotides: TGTGCCAGCAGGGGACAGGGAGGGGATGGGATTAACTATGGCTACACCTTC.